The rows below give T cell receptor beta chains drawn from one sample of a study of blood T cell repertoires in COVID-19. Sequencing was performed with immunoSEQ multiplex PCR; in TCRdb, only in-frame clones are kept and a portion is missing. The top ten clones hold approximately 2.2% of a sample with about 270,000 clones, around 86% of them seen once. Sequencing was carried out using peripheral blood. These receptors were taken from a man over 45 with acute or convalescent COVID-19. The conserved cysteine and the conserved F or W are not part of the CDR3 here. D genes are given only for firm matches. Some rows mark clone size as missing; the rest say once, few, many or name a class of expanded clone.

CDR3aa,d_gene,v_gene,abundance,j_gene
ASSPYRGRAEAF,NA,TRBV11-2,NA,TRBJ1-1
ASSQGREITEAF,NA,TRBV4-1,NA,TRBJ1-1
ASSLISGQETQY,NA,TRBV5-1,once,TRBJ2-5
ASSLQGNQPQH,TRBD1,TRBV2,NA,TRBJ1-5
ASSPTRDRGIHEQY,TRBD1,TRBV18,NA,TRBJ2-7
ASSSLPGTAHTEAF,TRBD1,TRBV19,NA,TRBJ1-1
ASSLDRGQPQH,NA,TRBV11-2,NA,TRBJ1-5
ASSSDINSLNEQF,NA,TRBV27,NA,TRBJ2-1
ASSQDVTGTSRTDTQY,NA,TRBV3-1/TRBV3-2,NA,TRBJ2-3
ASRGGSYEQY,NA,TRBV5-6,NA,TRBJ2-7
ASSLNDPGTSTGELF,NA,TRBV7-3,once,TRBJ2-2
ASSLQGHEQY,NA,TRBV7-9,NA,TRBJ2-7
ASSLLSYEQY,NA,TRBV3-1/TRBV3-2,NA,TRBJ2-7
ASSLRRDRGSLTEAF,TRBD1,TRBV5-1,once,TRBJ1-1
ASSLGQGRGETQY,NA,TRBV7-7,once,TRBJ2-5
ASSFSRGGRDTQY,NA,TRBV7-9,NA,TRBJ2-3
ASSYRGQGGTEAF,TRBD1,TRBV6-5,NA,TRBJ1-1
ASSSQGTPLH,TRBD1,TRBV7-9,NA,TRBJ1-6
ASSESRVSEHGYT,NA,TRBV10-2,NA,TRBJ1-2
ASSIRTAPGAF,NA,TRBV6-5,once,TRBJ1-1
ASSYEDRSNSPLH,NA,TRBV6-5,once,TRBJ1-6
ASSLAWGTGISNTGELF,TRBD1,TRBV7-9,NA,TRBJ2-2
ASSLSGGNQETQY,TRBD2,TRBV7-9,NA,TRBJ2-5
ASSPRVSDTEAF,NA,TRBV7-8,NA,TRBJ1-1
ASSPTWGTLKTDTQY,NA,TRBV5-6,few,TRBJ2-3
ASGTPGTRERETQY,TRBD2,TRBV12-5,NA,TRBJ2-5